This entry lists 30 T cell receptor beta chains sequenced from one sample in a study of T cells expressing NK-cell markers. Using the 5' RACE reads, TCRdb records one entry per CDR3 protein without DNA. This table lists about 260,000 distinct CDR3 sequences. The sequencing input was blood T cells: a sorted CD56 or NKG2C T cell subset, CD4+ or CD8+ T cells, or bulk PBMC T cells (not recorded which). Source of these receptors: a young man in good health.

The CDR3 is CASSSLTRTGGSYEQYF. This chain links TRBV28 with TRBJ2-7; TCRdb indicates TRBD1, and absent DNA this call remains unverified. Germline assignment: CDR1 MDHEN and CDR2 SYDVKM. The CDR3 has 17 residues.

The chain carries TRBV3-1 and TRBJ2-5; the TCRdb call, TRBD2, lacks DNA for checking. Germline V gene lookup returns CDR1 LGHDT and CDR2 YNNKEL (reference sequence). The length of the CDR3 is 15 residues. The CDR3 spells CASSLGRDHQETQYF.

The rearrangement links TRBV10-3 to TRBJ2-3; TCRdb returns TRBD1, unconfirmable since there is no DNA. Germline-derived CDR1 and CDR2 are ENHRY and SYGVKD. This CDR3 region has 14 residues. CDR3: CAIRGTGVTDTQYF.

The CDR3 protein is CASSEGAGTEAFF. The rearrangement uses TRBV18 and TRBJ1-1; checking the TCRdb D call of TRBD1 is not possible without DNA. Germline CDR1 KGHSH, CDR2 LQKENI. This CDR3 region has 13 residues.

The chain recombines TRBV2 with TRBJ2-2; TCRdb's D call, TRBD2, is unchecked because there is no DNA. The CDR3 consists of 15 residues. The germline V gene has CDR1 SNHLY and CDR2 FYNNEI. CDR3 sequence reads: CASRPGTSSSGELFF.

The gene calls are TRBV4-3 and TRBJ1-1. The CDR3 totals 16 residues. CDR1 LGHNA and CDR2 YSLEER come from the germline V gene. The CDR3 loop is CASSQDLGGSNTEAFF.

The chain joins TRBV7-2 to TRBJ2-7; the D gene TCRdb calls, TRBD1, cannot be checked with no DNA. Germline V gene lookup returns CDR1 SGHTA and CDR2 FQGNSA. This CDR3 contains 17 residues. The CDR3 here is CASSYKGGGVGSYEQYF.

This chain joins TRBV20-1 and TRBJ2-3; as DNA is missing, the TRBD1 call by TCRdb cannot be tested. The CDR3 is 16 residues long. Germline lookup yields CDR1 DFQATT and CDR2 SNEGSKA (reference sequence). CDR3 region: CSASFWAAGHTDTQYF.

This chain's CDR3 is CASNPGPTLNEQFF. The rearrangement links TRBV5-4 to TRBJ2-1; TCRdb lists TRBD1, though no DNA is available to test this call. The CDR3 extends over 14 amino acids. Looked up from germline, CDR1 is SGHNT and CDR2 is YYREEE (reference sequence).

The CDR3 region is CSARESGHEQFF. The chain uses TRBV20-1 and TRBJ2-1. The CDR3 consists of 12 residues. Germline loops: CDR1 DFQATT, CDR2 SNEGSKA (reference sequence).

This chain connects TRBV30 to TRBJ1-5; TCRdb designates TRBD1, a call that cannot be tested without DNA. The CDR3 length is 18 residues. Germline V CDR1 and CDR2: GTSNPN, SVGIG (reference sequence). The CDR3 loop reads CAWSVQGRQGGSNQPQHF. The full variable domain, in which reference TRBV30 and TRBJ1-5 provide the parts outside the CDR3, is SQTIHQWPATLVQPVGSPLSLECTVEGTSNPNLYWYRQAAGRGLQLLFYSVGIGQISSEVPQNLSASRPQDRQFILSSKKLLLSDSGFYLCAWSVQGRQGGSNQPQHFGDGTRLSIL.

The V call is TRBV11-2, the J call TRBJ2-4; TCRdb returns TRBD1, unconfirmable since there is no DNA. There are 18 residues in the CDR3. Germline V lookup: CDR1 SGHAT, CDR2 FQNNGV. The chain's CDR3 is CASSAKGTGDRYKNIQYF. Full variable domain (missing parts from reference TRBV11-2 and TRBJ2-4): EAGVAQSPRYKIIEKRQSVAFWCNPISGHATLYWYQQILGQGPKLLIQFQNNGVVDDSQLPKDRFSAERLKGVDSTLKIQPAKLEDSAVYLCASSAKGTGDRYKNIQYFGAGTRLSVL.

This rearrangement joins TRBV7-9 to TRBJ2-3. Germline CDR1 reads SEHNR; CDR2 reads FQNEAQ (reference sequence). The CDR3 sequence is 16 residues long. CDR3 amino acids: CASTSWTESSTDTQYF. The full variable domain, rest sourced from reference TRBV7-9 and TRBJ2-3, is DTGVSQNPRHKITKRGQNVTFRCDPISEHNRLYWYRQTLGQGPEFLTYFQNEAQLEKSRLLSDRFSAERPKGSFSTLEIQRTEQGDSAMYLCASTSWTESSTDTQYFGPGTRLTVL.

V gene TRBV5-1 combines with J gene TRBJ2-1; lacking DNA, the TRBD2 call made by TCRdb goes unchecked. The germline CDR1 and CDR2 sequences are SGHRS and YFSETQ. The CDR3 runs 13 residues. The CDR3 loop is CASSLWSGNEQFF.

The CDR3 protein is CSARRINQPQHF. The chain joins TRBV20-1 to TRBJ1-5. The CDR3 covers 12 residues. Germline values: CDR1 DFQATT, CDR2 SNEGSKA (reference sequence).

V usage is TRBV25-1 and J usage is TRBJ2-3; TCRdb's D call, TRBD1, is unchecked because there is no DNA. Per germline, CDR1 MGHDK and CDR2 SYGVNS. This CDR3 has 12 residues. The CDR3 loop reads CASRPGGGTQYF.

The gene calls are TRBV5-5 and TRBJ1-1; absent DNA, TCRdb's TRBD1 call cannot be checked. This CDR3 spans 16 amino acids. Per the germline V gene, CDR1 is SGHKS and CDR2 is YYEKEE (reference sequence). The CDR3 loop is CASSLRGAPMNTEAFF. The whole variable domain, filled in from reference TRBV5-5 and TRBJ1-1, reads DAGVTQSPTHLIKTRGQQVTLRCSPISGHKSVSWYQQVLGQGPQFIFQYYEKEERGRGNFPDRFSARQFPNYSSELNVNALLLGDSALYLCASSLRGAPMNTEAFFGQGTRLTVV.

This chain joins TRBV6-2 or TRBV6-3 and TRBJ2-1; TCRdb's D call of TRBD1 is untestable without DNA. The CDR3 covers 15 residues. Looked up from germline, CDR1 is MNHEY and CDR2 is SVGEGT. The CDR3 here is CASSTLKGRGNEQFF.

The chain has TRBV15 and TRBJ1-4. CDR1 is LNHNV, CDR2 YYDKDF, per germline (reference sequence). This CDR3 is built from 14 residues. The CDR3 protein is CATTTVVHNEKLFF.

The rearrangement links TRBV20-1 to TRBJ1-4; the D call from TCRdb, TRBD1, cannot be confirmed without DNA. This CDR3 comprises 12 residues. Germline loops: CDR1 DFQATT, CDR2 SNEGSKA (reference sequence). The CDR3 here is CSAKEAGEKLFF.

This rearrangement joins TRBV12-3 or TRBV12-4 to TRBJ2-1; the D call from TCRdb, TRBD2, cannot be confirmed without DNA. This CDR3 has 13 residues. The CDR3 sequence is CASSLVGPNEQFF.

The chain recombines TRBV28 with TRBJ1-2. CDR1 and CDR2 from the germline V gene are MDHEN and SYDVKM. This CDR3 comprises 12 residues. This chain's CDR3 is CASSLGAYGYTF.

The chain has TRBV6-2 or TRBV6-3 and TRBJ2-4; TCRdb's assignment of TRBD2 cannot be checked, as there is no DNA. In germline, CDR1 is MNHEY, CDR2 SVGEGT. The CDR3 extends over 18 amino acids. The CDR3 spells CASSYDGTSGRAKNIQYF.

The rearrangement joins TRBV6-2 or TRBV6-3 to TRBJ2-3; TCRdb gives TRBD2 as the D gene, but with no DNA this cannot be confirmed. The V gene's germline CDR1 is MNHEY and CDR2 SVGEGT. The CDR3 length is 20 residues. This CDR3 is CASSPLRLAGTMPFADTQYF.

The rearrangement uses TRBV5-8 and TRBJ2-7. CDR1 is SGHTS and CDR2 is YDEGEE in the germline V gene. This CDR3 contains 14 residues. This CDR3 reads CASSPHYRLGEQYF. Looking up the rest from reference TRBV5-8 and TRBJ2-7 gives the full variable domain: EAGVTQSPTHLIKTRGQQATLRCSPISGHTSVYWYQQALGLGLQFLLWYDEGEERNRGNFPPRFSGRQFPNYSSELNVNALELEDSALYLCASSPHYRLGEQYFGPGTRLTVT.

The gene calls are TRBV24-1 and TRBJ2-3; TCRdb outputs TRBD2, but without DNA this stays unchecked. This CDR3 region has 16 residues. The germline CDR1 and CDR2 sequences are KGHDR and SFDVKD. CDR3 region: CATSDRTSGRADTQYF.

Here the CDR3 reads CASSEAKGTGGLGELFF. The chain carries TRBV2 and TRBJ2-2; TCRdb's assignment of TRBD1 cannot be checked, as there is no DNA. CDR3 length: 17 amino acids. Germline-derived CDR1 and CDR2 are SNHLY and FYNNEI.

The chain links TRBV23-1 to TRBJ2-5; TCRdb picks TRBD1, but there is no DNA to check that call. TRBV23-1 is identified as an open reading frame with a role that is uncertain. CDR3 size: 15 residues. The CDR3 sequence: CARTGMAAGWETQYF.

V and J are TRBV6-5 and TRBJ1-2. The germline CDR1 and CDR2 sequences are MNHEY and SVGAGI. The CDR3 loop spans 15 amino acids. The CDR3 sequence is CASSYSRYSNYGYTF.

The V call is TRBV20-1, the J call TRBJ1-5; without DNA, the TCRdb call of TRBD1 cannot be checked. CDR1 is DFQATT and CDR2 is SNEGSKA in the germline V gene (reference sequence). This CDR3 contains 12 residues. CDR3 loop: CSAGGGDQPQHF.